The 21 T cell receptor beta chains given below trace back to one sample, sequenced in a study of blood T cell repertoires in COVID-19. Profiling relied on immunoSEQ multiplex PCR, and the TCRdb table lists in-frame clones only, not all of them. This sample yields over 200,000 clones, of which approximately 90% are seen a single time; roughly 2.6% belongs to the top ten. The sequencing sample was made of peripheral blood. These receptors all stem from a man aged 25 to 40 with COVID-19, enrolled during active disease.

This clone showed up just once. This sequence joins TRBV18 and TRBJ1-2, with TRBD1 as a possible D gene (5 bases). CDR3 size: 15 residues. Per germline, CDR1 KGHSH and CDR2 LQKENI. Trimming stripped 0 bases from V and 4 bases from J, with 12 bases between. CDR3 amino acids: CASSPPVRGGYGYTF. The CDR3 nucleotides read TGTGCCAGCTCACCACCGGTGAGGGGAGGCTATGGCTACACCTTC.

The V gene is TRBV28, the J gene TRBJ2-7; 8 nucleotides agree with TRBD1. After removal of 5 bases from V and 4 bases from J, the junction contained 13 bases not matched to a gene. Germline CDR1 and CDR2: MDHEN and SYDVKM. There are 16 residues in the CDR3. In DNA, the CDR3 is TGTGCCAGCAGTCCACCGCGGACAGGGAGTACGTACGAGCAGTACTTC. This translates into CASSPPRTGSTYEQYF. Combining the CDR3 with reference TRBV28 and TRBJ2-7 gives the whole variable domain DVKVTQSSRYLVKRTGEKVFLECVQDMDHENMFWYRQDPGLGLRLIYFSYDVKMKEKGDIPEGYSVSREKKERFSLILESASTNQTSMYLCASSPPRTGSTYEQYFGPGTRLTVT.

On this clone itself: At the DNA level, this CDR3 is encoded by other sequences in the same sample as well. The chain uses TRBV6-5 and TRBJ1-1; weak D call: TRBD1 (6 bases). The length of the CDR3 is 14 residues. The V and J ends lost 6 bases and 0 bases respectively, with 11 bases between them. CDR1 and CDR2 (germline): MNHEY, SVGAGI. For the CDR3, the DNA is TGTGCCAGCAGAACAGGACAGATGAACACTGAAGCTTTCTTT. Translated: CASRTGQMNTEAFF.

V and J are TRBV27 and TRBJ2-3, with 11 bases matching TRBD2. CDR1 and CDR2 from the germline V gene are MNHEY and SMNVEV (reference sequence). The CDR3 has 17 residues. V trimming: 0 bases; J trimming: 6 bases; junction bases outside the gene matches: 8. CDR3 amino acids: CASSLSGLAGGGDTQYF. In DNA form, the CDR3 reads TGTGCCAGCAGTTTATCGGGGCTAGCGGGAGGTGGGGATACGCAGTATTTT.

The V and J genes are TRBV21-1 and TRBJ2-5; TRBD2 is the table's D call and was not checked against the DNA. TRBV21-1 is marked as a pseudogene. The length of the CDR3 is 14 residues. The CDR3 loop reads CASRPRGAGETQYF. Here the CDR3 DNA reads TGTGCCAGCAGACCGCGCGGGGCGGGAGAGACCCAGTACTTC.

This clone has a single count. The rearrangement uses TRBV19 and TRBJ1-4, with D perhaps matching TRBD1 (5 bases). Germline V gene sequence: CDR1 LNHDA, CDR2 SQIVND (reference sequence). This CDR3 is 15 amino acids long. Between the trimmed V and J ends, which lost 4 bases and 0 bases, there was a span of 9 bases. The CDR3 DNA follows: TGTGCCAGTAGTACCCAGGGTGCAACTAATGAAAAACTGTTTTTT. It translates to CASSTQGATNEKLFF.

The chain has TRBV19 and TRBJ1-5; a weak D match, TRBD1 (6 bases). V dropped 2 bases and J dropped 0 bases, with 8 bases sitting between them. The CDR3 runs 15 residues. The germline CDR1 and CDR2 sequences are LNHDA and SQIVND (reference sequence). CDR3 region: CASSIRQDSNQPQHF. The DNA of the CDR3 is TGTGCCAGTAGTATAAGACAGGATAGCAATCAGCCCCAGCATTTT.

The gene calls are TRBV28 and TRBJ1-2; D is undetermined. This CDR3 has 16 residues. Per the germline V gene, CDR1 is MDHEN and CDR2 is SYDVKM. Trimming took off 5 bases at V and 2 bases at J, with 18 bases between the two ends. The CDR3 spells CASSGPKEAQNYGYTF. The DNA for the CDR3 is TGTGCCAGCAGTGGGCCTAAGGAGGCCCAGAACTATGGCTACACCTTC.

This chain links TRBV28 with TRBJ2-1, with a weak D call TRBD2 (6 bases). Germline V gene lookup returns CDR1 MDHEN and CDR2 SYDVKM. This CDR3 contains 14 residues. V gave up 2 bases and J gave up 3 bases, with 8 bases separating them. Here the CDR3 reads CASSLAGYYNEQFF. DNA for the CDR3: TGTGCCAGCAGTTTAGCGGGGTACTACAATGAGCAGTTCTTC.

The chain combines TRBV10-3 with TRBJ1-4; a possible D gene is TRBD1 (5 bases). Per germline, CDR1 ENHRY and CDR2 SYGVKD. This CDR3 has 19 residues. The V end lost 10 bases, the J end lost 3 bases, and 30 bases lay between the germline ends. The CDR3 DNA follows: TGTGCCACCGCCCAGTCCTTGACCAGGGTGAAACAAGCTAATGAAAAACTGTTTTTT. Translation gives CATAQSLTRVKQANEKLFF.

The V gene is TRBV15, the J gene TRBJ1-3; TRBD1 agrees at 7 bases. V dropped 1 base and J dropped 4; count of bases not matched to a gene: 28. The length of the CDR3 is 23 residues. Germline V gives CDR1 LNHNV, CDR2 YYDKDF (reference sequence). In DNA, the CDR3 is TGTGCCACCAGCAGAGGACGGCCGTTAATTGGGGATCCCGAGACAGGGTTCGGAAACACCATATATTTT. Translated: CATSRGRPLIGDPETGFGNTIYF.

DNA for the CDR3: TGTGCCAGCAGCCTAGGGGGCGCTCGGGAAAAACTGTTTTTT. This gives the protein CASSLGGAREKLFF. The chain couples TRBV7-2 to TRBJ1-4, with 7 nucleotides matching TRBD1. Germline CDR1 and CDR2: SGHTA and FQGNSA. Trimming removed 5 bases from V and 8 bases from J; junction bases left unmatched: 8. The CDR3 has 14 amino acids.

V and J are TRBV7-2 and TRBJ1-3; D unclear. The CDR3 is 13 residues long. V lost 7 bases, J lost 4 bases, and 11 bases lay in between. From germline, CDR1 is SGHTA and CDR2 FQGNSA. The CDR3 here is CASTPGWGNTIYF. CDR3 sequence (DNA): TGTGCCAGCACCCCGGGGTGGGGAAACACCATATATTTT.

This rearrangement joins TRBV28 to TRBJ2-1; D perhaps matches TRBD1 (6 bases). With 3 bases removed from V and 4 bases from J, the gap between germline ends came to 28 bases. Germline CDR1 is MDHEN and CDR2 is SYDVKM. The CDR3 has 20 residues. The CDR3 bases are TGTGCCAGCAGTTTCATGGGGCCCCGGACTCTGCAGGGGCTATACAATGAGCAGTTCTTC. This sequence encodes CASSFMGPRTLQGLYNEQFF.

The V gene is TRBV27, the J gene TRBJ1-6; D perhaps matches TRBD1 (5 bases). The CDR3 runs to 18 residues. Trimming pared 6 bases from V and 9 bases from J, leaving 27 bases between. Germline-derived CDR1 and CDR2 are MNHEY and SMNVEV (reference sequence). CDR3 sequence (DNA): TGTGCCAGCAGCTCGCGGGACCCCGGAAATTCGAGAGGTTCACCCCTCCACTTT. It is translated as CASSSRDPGNSRGSPLHF.

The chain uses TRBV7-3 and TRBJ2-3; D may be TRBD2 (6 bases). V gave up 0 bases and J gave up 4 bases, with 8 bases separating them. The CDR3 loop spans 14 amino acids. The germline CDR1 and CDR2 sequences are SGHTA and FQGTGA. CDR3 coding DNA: TGTGCCAGCAGCTTAACAACGGGAGCAGATACGCAGTATTTT. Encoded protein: CASSLTTGADTQYF.

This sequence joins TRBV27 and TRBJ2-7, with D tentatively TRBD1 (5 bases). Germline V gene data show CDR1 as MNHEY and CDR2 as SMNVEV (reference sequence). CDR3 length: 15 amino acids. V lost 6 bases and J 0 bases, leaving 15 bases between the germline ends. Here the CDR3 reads CASSLGPSASYEQYF. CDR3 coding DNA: TGTGCCAGCAGCCTGGGGCCATCTGCCTCCTACGAGCAGTACTTC.

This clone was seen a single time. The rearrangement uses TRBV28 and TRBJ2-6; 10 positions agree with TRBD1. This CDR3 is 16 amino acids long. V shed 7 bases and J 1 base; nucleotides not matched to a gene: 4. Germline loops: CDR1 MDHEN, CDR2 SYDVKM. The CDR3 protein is CASKRQGASGANVLTF. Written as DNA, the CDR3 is TGTGCCAGCAAAAGACAGGGGGCGTCTGGGGCCAACGTCCTGACTTTC.

The CDR3 loop reads CASSFPREAGGISYEQYF. The CDR3 region has the DNA TGTGCCAGCAGTTTCCCTCGGGAAGCGGGAGGGATCTCCTACGAGCAGTACTTC. This chain joins TRBV28 and TRBJ2-7; 10 positions match TRBD2. CDR1 and CDR2 from the germline V gene are MDHEN and SYDVKM. V gave up 3 bases and J gave up 0 bases; unmatched junction bases: 11. This CDR3 has 18 amino acids.

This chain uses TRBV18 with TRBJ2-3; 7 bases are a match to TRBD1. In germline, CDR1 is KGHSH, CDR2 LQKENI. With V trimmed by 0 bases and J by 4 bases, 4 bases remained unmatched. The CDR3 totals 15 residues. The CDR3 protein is CASSPPTGIPDTQYF. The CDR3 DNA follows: TGTGCCAGCTCACCACCGACAGGGATCCCAGATACGCAGTATTTT.

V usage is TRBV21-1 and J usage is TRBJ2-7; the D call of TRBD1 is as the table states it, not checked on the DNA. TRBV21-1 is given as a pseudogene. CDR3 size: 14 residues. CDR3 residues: CASSKRRDSYEQYF. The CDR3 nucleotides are TGTGCCAGCAGCAAAAGGCGGGACAGCTACGAGCAGTACTTC.